A single sample is the source of the 5 T cell receptor beta chains below, sequenced in a study of glioma-infiltrating T cells. Using RNA template, CDR3s of TCR alpha and beta were amplified with iRepertoire arm-PCR. MiXCR, run by TCRdb on the multiplex PCR reads, gives a single entry per CDR3 protein. The sample records about 400,000 distinct CDR3 sequences, roughly two fifths being singletons. The specimen sequenced was glioma tissue, nonneoplastic brain tissue, or PBMCs (not recorded which). These receptors were collected from a human donor with low-grade glioma or glioblastoma, undergoing nonglioma brain surgery, or in good health (not recorded which).

The table lists this clonotype with a few counts. The chain uses TRBV4-2 and TRBJ1-6, with D perhaps matching TRBD1 (5 bases). The germline gives CDR1 LGHNA, CDR2 YNFKEQ. V dropped 4 bases and J dropped 7 bases, with 11 bases sitting between them. This CDR3 region has 14 residues. CDR3 in amino acids: CASSPGRTNSPLHF. CDR3 DNA: TGTGCCAGCAGCCCGGGACGGACCAATTCACCCCTCCACTTT.

The chain combines TRBV6-5 with TRBJ1-1; tentatively, D is TRBD1 (5 bases). CDR3 size: 15 residues. Trimming stripped 0 bases from V and 4 bases from J, with 12 bases between. The germline gives CDR1 MNHEY, CDR2 SVGAGI. The CDR3 region has the DNA TGTGCCAGCAGTTACTCGCACATCGGGGGCACTGAAGCTTTCTTT. Amino acid sequence: CASSYSHIGGTEAFF.

This clonotype was observed a few times. Its ends do not fully match the called genes, so a read error is possible. This chain joins TRBV20-1 and TRBJ2-5; 7 nucleotides match TRBD2. This CDR3 is 15 amino acids long. From germline, CDR1 is DFQATT and CDR2 SNEGSKA (reference sequence). The CDR3 reads CSARGAGTYQETQYF. The CDR3 coding sequence is TGCAGTGCCAGAGGAGCGGGGACGTACCAAGAGACCCAGTACTTC.

On this clonotype: With a much larger clone just one base away, this may be a read error. The chain links TRBV27 to TRBJ2-1; D possibly uses TRBD1 or TRBD2 (6 bases each). From germline, CDR1 is MNHEY and CDR2 SMNVEV (reference sequence). The CDR3 runs to 14 residues. DNA for the CDR3: TGTGCCAGCAGTTCAGGGGACTCCTGCAATGAGCAGTTCTTC. It is translated as CASSSGDSCNEQFF.

In regard to this clonotype: A much larger clone is a single base away; this may be a read error. The rearrangement uses TRBV15 and TRBJ1-3, with unresolved D. Germline V lookup: CDR1 LNHNV, CDR2 YYDKDF (reference sequence). V lost 0 bases and J 3 bases, leaving 6 bases between the germline ends. There are 14 residues in the CDR3. The CDR3: CATSREPDGNTIYF. In DNA, the CDR3 is TGTGCCACCAGCAGAGAACCCGATGGAAACACCATATATTTT.